This paragraph reports one T cell receptor beta chain. It lacks a known antigen. Base quality data are lacking; no much larger clone is found one base away. This specimen comes from a study of technical replicates of blood from a few donors (dated by TCRdb to 2015 to 2018). Libraries were prepared through the immunoSEQ multiplex PCR assay. TCRdb re-hosts the immuneACCESS table, in-frame sequences only. Its copies lack some clones; in the studies checked, an unresolved V gene accounts for under half of them, and the cause for the rest is not known. The sample profile shows 65,000 to 85,000 clones; approximately 93% of them were found once. The ten largest clones capture approximately 0.35% of the sample. V is pared back by 5 bases and J by 7 bases, with 10 bases lying between the germline termini. Sequences SGDLS (CDR1) and YYNGEE (CDR2) are obtained from the germline V gene. The CDR3 numbers 12 residues from cysteine through phenylalanine. Just the 36-base CDR3 DNA is kept, in frame starting at base 1.

Sequenced: T cells isolated from PBMCs. The chain employs TRBV9 and TRBJ2-1, with the D gene too uncertain to name. This TCR derives from a human donor in good health. CDR3 loop: CASRAETNEQFF. The nucleotide sequence reads as follows: TGTGCCAGCAGGGCAGAAACAAATGAGCAGTTCTTC. This CDR3, with the reference TRBV9 and TRBJ2-1 proteins standing in past its ends, gives the full variable domain DSGVTQTPKHLITATGQRVTLRCSPRSGDLSVYWYQQSLDQGLQFLIQYYNGEERAKGNILERFSAQQFPDLHSELNLSSLELGDSALYFCASRAETNEQFFGPGTRLTVL.